This TCR beta chain was identified during a study of PD-L1 blockade in urothelial cancer. Background on the study: Administration of atezolizumab to patients began around 2014, at 1,200 mg intravenously every 3 weeks. The authors examined blood 3 weeks (second dose) and 6 weeks after treatment start.

Time point in this sample: pretreatment peripheral blood. TCRdb keeps only in-frame clones here, not all; method: immunoSEQ multiplex PCR. Here the sample spans some 16,000 clones, around 91% being singletons. Study outcomes and limitations: Tumor-associated blood clones were expanded more by durable-benefit patients at 3 weeks. Below-median pretreatment blood TCR clonality predicted better survival.

Comment on this clone: What it recognizes is unknown.

The CDR3 is 16 residues long. The germline CDR1 and CDR2 sequences are MNHEY and SMNVEV (reference sequence). The V gene lost 6 bases and the J gene lost 2 bases, with 20 bases spanning the gap. This clonotype was sampled from a man aged 65-85 years with urothelial cancer. The specimen was PBMCs, collected around atezolizumab (anti-PD-L1) treatment. This sequence joins TRBV27 and TRBJ2-7, with a tentative D call TRBD1 (6 bases). Here the CDR3 DNA reads TGTGCCAGCAGCGACCTTACAGGGATTTCTACCTACGAGCAGTACTTC. Its translation: CASSDLTGISTYEQYF.